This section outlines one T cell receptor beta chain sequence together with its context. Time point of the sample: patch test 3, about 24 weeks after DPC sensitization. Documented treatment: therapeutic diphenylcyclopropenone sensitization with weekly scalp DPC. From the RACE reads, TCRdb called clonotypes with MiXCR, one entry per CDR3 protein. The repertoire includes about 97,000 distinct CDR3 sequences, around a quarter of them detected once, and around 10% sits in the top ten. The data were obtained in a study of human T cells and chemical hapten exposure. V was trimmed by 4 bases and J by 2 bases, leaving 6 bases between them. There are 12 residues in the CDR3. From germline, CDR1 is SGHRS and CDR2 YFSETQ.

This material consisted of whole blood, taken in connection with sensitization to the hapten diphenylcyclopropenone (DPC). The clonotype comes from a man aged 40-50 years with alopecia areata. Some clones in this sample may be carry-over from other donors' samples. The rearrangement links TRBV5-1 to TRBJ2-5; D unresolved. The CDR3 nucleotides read TGCGCCAGCAGCCACGGACAAGAGACCCAGTACTTC. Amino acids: CASSHGQETQYF.